This TCR beta chain was sequenced during a study of cytomegalovirus exposure and HLA in healthy donors. Study results and limitations: Researchers reported that a few CMV-associated chains were confirmed in vitro as CMV antigen-specific. The majority of CMV-associated TCR beta chains were reported as apparently HLA-restricted in a later analysis. Sequencing likely produced, as an artifact, a cluster of highly shared sequence variants.

60 Vbeta and 13 Jbeta primers were used in PCR. Method: immunoSEQ multiplex PCR; TCRdb's copy keeps in-frame clones and lacks some. The sample lists roughly 150,000 clones, approximately 81% occurring once. The length of the CDR3 is 16 residues. V lost 4 bases and J lost 2; bases outside the gene matches: 10. Germline V CDR1 and CDR2: KGHSH, LQKENI. About this clone itself: Its specificity is not known.

Material: PBMCs. This chain uses TRBV18 with TRBJ1-2; TRBD1 agrees at 7 bases. The clonotype originates from a female donor in good health and CMV-seronegative. The CDR3 spells CASSQATGTENYGYTF. The CDR3 DNA reads as TGTGCCAGCTCACAGGCAACCGGGACAGAAAACTATGGCTACACCTTC.